These 19 T cell receptor beta chains share one sample of origin, sequenced in a study of CD8+ T cells in alopecia areata. Reverse transcription of extracted RNA yielded cDNA, which provided the sequencing template. Sequencing was performed with immunoSEQ multiplex PCR; in TCRdb, only in-frame clones are kept and a portion is missing. The table shows roughly 150,000 clones, with 45% to 60% occurring only once. The material sequenced was CD4+ T cells sorted from blood. Every receptor here comes from a human donor in good health.

This chain connects TRBV28 to TRBJ2-4; D possibly corresponds to TRBD2 (6 bases). CDR3 length: 16 amino acids. Germline CDR1 is MDHEN and CDR2 is SYDVKM. V was clipped by 7 bases and J by 2 bases, with 18 bases between them. CDR3 loop: CASTRSGSGSKNIQYF. The CDR3 nucleotides read TGTGCCAGCACTCGGAGCGGAAGCGGGTCCAAAAACATTCAGTACTTC. Together with reference TRBV28 and TRBJ2-4, the CDR3 gives the full variable domain: DVKVTQSSRYLVKRTGEKVFLECVQDMDHENMFWYRQDPGLGLRLIYFSYDVKMKEKGDIPEGYSVSREKKERFSLILESASTNQTSMYLCASTRSGSGSKNIQYFGAGTRLSVL.

This clone was counted a few times. The chain recombines TRBV30 with TRBJ1-5, with D perhaps matching TRBD1 (5 bases). This CDR3 region has 13 residues. Trimming cost V 8 bases and J 7 bases, with 18 bases left between them. Looked up from germline, CDR1 is GTSNPN and CDR2 is SVGIG (reference sequence). CDR3 loop: CALNPGRGQPQHF. The CDR3 coding sequence is TGTGCCCTGAATCCAGGACGGGGCCAGCCCCAGCATTTT.

The chain employs TRBV18 and TRBJ2-5, with TRBD2 matching over 11 bases. This CDR3 is built from 17 residues. V shed 3 bases, J shed 5 bases, and the junction held 11 bases outside the gene matches. The germline V gene encodes CDR1 KGHSH and CDR2 LQKENI. Here the CDR3 DNA reads TGTGCCAGCTCACCCCCGGGACTAGCGGTCGGAGTGGAGACCCAGTACTTC. This gives the protein CASSPPGLAVGVETQYF.

The chain links TRBV6-6 to TRBJ1-1, with D possibly matching TRBD1 (6 bases). Germline CDR1 reads MNHNY; CDR2 reads SVGAGI (reference sequence). Trimming pared 6 bases from V and 8 bases from J, leaving 13 bases between. The CDR3 totals 12 residues. The CDR3 loop reads CASSLPGTEAFF. CDR3 in DNA: TGTGCCAGCAGCCTCCCCGGGACAGAAGCTTTCTTT.

The J gene is TRBJ2-2, the V gene TRBV25-1; no definite D call. Germline V lookup: CDR1 MGHDK, CDR2 SYGVNS. This CDR3 comprises 12 residues. Deletions cut 2 bases from V and 7 bases from J, with 5 bases between. The CDR3 loop is CASSERGGELFF. CDR3 coding DNA: TGTGCCAGCAGTGAAAGAGGCGGGGAGCTGTTTTTT.

The rearrangement links TRBV5-1 to TRBJ2-5, with D possibly TRBD2 on 6 matching bases. Germline loops: CDR1 SGHRS, CDR2 YFSETQ. This CDR3 region has 14 residues. V gave up 0 bases and J gave up 2 bases, with 8 bases separating them. CDR3 region: CASSLGGTQETQYF. CDR3 DNA sequence: TGCGCCAGCAGCTTGGGCGGGACGCAAGAGACCCAGTACTTC.

The chain carries TRBV6-1 and TRBJ2-7, with TRBD1 identical over 10 bases. From germline, CDR1 is MNHNS and CDR2 SASEGT. Trimming cost V 10 bases and J 4 bases; bases outside gene matches: 7. The CDR3 runs to 13 residues. DNA of the CDR3: TGTGCCACCCAGACAGGGGGCTTATACGAGCAGTACTTC. Translation: CATQTGGLYEQYF.

V usage is TRBV5-1 and J usage is TRBJ2-7, with D possibly being TRBD2 (6 bases). This CDR3 region has 16 residues. CDR1 is SGHRS, CDR2 YFSETQ, per germline. The V end lost 4 bases, the J end lost 3 bases, and 20 bases lay between the germline ends. The CDR3 coding sequence is TGCGCCAGCAGCATCGGTGCGGGACGGTTGATCTACGAGCAGTACTTC. It specifies CASSIGAGRLIYEQYF. Full variable domain (rest looked up from reference TRBV5-1 and TRBJ2-7): KAGVTQTPRYLIKTRGQQVTLSCSPISGHRSVSWYQQTPGQGLQFLFEYFSETQRNKGNFPGRFSGRQFSNSRSEMNVSTLELGDSALYLCASSIGAGRLIYEQYFGPGTRLTVT.

This chain uses TRBV30 with TRBJ1-2; D is uncertain. CDR3 length equals 14 residues. Between the trimmed V and J ends, which lost 1 base and 0 bases, there was a span of 9 bases. The V gene's germline CDR1 is GTSNPN and CDR2 SVGIG (reference sequence). This CDR3 reads CAWSGPEPNYGYTF. The CDR3 coding sequence is TGTGCCTGGAGTGGGCCGGAACCTAACTATGGCTACACCTTC. The full variable domain, its missing parts supplied by reference TRBV30 and TRBJ1-2, is SQTIHQWPATLVQPVGSPLSLECTVEGTSNPNLYWYRQAAGRGLQLLFYSVGIGQISSEVPQNLSASRPQDRQFILSSKKLLLSDSGFYLCAWSGPEPNYGYTFGSGTRLTVV.

A note on this clone: Within the sample, other DNA sequences also encode this same CDR3. The chain couples TRBV4-1 to TRBJ2-5; no firm D call. The CDR3 spans 13 residues. Germline V gene lookup returns CDR1 MGHRA and CDR2 YSYEKL. V was trimmed by 1 base and J by 5 bases, leaving 8 bases between them. This chain's CDR3 is CASSQVRLETQYF. CDR3 sequence (DNA): TGCGCCAGCAGCCAAGTTCGGCTCGAGACCCAGTACTTC.

The chain uses TRBV5-4 and TRBJ2-7, with 11 bases aligning to TRBD1. The CDR3 contains 15 residues. Germline V gives CDR1 SGHNT, CDR2 YYREEE (reference sequence). V was clipped by 3 bases and J by 7 bases; unmatched bases: 9. The CDR3 region is CASSWQDRGQREQYF. The CDR3 region has the DNA TGTGCCAGCAGCTGGCAGGACAGGGGGCAGAGGGAGCAGTACTTC.

The gene calls are TRBV30 and TRBJ1-1; 8 bases match TRBD1. This CDR3 spans 12 amino acids. Looked up from germline, CDR1 is GTSNPN and CDR2 is SVGIG (reference sequence). V dropped 1 base and J dropped 7; count of bases not matched to a gene: 2. DNA of the CDR3: TGTGCCTGGAGTGAACAGGGGGTTGAAGCTTTCTTT. Translating gives CAWSEQGVEAFF.

The CDR3 here is CASSFRGGMGYEQYF. For the CDR3, the DNA is TGTGCCAGCAGCTTCAGGGGGGGTATGGGCTACGAGCAGTACTTC. The chain links TRBV7-6 to TRBJ2-7; D tentatively fits TRBD1 or TRBD2 (7 bases each). Germline assignment: CDR1 SGHVS and CDR2 FNYEAQ. The CDR3 is made up of 15 amino acids. V was pared by 3 bases and J by 3 bases, with 15 bases between.

The V call is TRBV5-1, the J call TRBJ2-7; D perhaps matches TRBD1 (5 bases). Germline-derived CDR1 and CDR2 are SGHRS and YFSETQ. V lost 4 bases to trimming and J lost 5 bases, with 16 bases between them. The CDR3 is 14 residues long. The CDR3 spells CASSQVQVSDEQYF. As DNA, the CDR3 is TGCGCCAGCAGCCAGGTACAGGTCTCGGACGAGCAGTACTTC.

With regard to this clone: An end of the junction does not agree with germline; a read error may underlie this. The V call is TRBV4-1, the J call TRBJ2-3; 9 positions agree with TRBD2. The CDR3 has 14 amino acids. Germline V gene lookup returns CDR1 MGHRA and CDR2 YSYEKL. Here the CDR3 reads CASSQDGGGRGVDF. CDR3 bases: TGCGCCAGCAGCCAAGATGGAGGCGGGAGGGGGGTTGATTTT.

The chain carries TRBV15 and TRBJ2-2, with D possibly matching TRBD2 (5 bases). V dropped 4 bases and J dropped 7 bases, with 16 bases sitting between them. Germline V gene sequence: CDR1 LNHNV, CDR2 YYDKDF (reference sequence). This CDR3 contains 15 residues. In DNA form, the CDR3 reads TGTGCCACCAGCATTTGGACTCCCTGGGACGGGGAGCTGTTTTTT. It specifies CATSIWTPWDGELFF. Together with reference TRBV15 and TRBJ2-2, the CDR3 gives the full variable domain: DAMVIQNPRYQVTQFGKPVTLSCSQTLNHNVMYWYQQKSSQAPKLLFHYYDKDFNNEADTPDNFQSRRPNTSFCFLDIRSPGLGDTAMYLCATSIWTPWDGELFFGEGSRLTVL.

The chain couples TRBV30 to TRBJ1-1; no definite D call. Per the germline V gene, CDR1 is GTSNPN and CDR2 is SVGIG (reference sequence). The CDR3 is made up of 14 amino acids. V was clipped by 1 base and J by 1 base, with 10 bases between them. CDR3 nucleotide sequence: TGTGCCTGGAGTGGAGGTGCCCCGAACACTGAAGCTTTCTTT. This encodes CAWSGGAPNTEAFF.

This clone was observed a single time. This chain joins TRBV25-1 and TRBJ1-2; possibly TRBD1 for D (5 bases). This CDR3 spans 12 amino acids. The ends were cut back, 3 bases at V and 8 bases at J, with 10 bases in the middle. CDR1 and CDR2 from the germline V gene are MGHDK and SYGVNS. In DNA form, the CDR3 reads TGTGCCAGCAGTGACGGTCAGGGAGGCTACACCTTC. It codes for CASSDGQGGYTF.

The rearrangement uses TRBV25-1 and TRBJ2-7, with 8 bases that match TRBD2. This CDR3 is 14 amino acids long. Trimming removed 5 bases from V and 5 bases from J; junction bases left unmatched: 8. Germline-derived CDR1 and CDR2 are MGHDK and SYGVNS. CDR3 region: CASSRGGRTHEQYF. Here the CDR3 DNA reads TGTGCCAGCAGTCGAGGCGGGAGGACCCACGAGCAGTACTTC.